The 19 T cell receptor beta chains below come from one sample, sequenced in a study of PD-L1 blockade in urothelial cancer. This table comes from immunoSEQ multiplex PCR, and its TCRdb copy is limited to in-frame clones, with some not included. Here the sample spans about 84,000 clones, 90% being singletons. The sample consisted of PBMCs, taken around atezolizumab (anti-PD-L1) treatment. These receptors all stem from a man between 60 and 75 years old with urothelial cancer.

The chain couples TRBV5-6 to TRBJ1-4, with D perhaps TRBD1 (5 bases). Germline V gene sequence: CDR1 SGHDT, CDR2 YYEEEE. The CDR3 contains 13 residues. Trimming shortened V by 5 bases and J by 5 bases, and 10 bases separated the two germline ends. In DNA, the CDR3 is TGTGCCAGCAGAATCCAGGGAAATGAAAAACTGTTTTTT. Amino acids: CASRIQGNEKLFF. Using reference TRBV5-6 and TRBJ1-4 for the parts outside the CDR3, the full variable domain is DAGVTQSPTHLIKTRGQQVTLRCSPKSGHDTVSWYQQALGQGPQFIFQYYEEEERQRGNFPDRFSGHQFPNYSSELNVNALLLGDSALYLCASRIQGNEKLFFGSGTQLSVL.

The chain recombines TRBV25-1 with TRBJ1-2; no definite D call. Germline CDR1 reads MGHDK; CDR2 reads SYGVNS. Trimming cost V 2 bases and J 2 bases, with 6 bases left between them. This CDR3 has 13 residues. The CDR3 coding sequence is TGTGCCAGCAGTGAAGGGCAGAACTATGGCTACACCTTC. Translation: CASSEGQNYGYTF.

This clone was counted a single time. The genes are TRBV18 and TRBJ1-5, with a possible D match to TRBD1 (5 bases). CDR1 KGHSH and CDR2 LQKENI come from the germline V gene. The CDR3 totals 15 residues. V was shortened by 0 bases and J by 3 bases, with 9 bases between the two germline ends. This CDR3 reads CASSPPSRVNQPQHF. The CDR3, as DNA: TGTGCCAGCTCACCACCGAGCAGGGTCAATCAGCCCCAGCATTTT.

This rearrangement joins TRBV2 to TRBJ2-3; D is uncertain. The germline V gene has CDR1 SNHLY and CDR2 FYNNEI. This CDR3 contains 12 residues. Trimming took off 4 bases at V and 2 bases at J, with 4 bases between the two ends. The CDR3 is CASSAVTDTQYF. Written as DNA, the CDR3 is TGTGCCAGCAGTGCAGTCACAGATACGCAGTATTTT.

The CDR3 is CASSPGTVNTEAFF. For the CDR3, the DNA is TGTGCCAGCTCACCCGGGACAGTGAACACTGAAGCTTTCTTT. The chain employs TRBV18 and TRBJ1-1; 7 bases fit TRBD1. With 3 bases clipped from V and 0 bases from J, the junction kept 1 base outside the gene matches. This CDR3 comprises 14 residues. Germline V gene sequence: CDR1 KGHSH, CDR2 LQKENI.

This chain links TRBV19 with TRBJ1-5, with 9 bases identical to TRBD1. V lost 3 bases to trimming and J lost 6 bases; unmatched junction nucleotides: 3. This CDR3 has 14 residues. The germline gives CDR1 LNHDA, CDR2 SQIVND (reference sequence). CDR3 coding DNA: TGTGCCAGTAGTATCGGGACAGGGAGTCAGCCCCAGCATTTT. Its translation is CASSIGTGSQPQHF. Full variable domain (remainder filled in from reference TRBV19 and TRBJ1-5): DGGITQSPKYLFRKEGQNVTLSCEQNLNHDAMYWYRQDPGQGLRLIYYSQIVNDFQKGDIAEGYSVSREKKESFPLTVTSAQKNPTAFYLCASSIGTGSQPQHFGDGTRLSIL.

This chain's CDR3 is CASSPASAGDNGADTQYF. CDR3 bases: TGTGCCAGCAGCCCAGCTTCAGCGGGGGACAACGGGGCAGATACGCAGTATTTT. The chain combines TRBV4-2 with TRBJ2-3, with 8 positions matching TRBD2. Germline-derived CDR1 and CDR2 are LGHNA and YNFKEQ. CDR3 size: 18 residues. V lost 4 bases and J lost 4; bases outside the gene matches: 16.

This clone showed up just a few times. This rearrangement joins TRBV4-1 to TRBJ1-5; possible D gene TRBD1, 5 bases. Germline loops: CDR1 MGHRA, CDR2 YSYEKL. V gave up 0 bases and J gave up 12 bases, with 12 bases separating them. This CDR3 region has 13 residues. The CDR3 DNA follows: TGCGCCAGCAGCCAAGAGGCTCGCGGACACCAGCATTTT. Translated: CASSQEARGHQHF.

V gene TRBV6-1 combines with J gene TRBJ2-3; 7 positions match TRBD2. The CDR3 runs to 19 residues. V shed 2 bases and J 3 bases; nucleotides not matched to a gene: 17. CDR1 is MNHNS, CDR2 SASEGT, per germline. CDR3 region: CASSERAYRDLGGTDTQYF. CDR3 DNA sequence: TGTGCCAGCAGTGAAAGGGCCTACCGGGACTTGGGAGGGACAGATACGCAGTATTTT.

V and J are TRBV28 and TRBJ1-5; 8 nucleotides line up with TRBD1. The V gene end was trimmed by 3 bases and the J gene end by 0 bases; junction bases not matched to a gene: 7. CDR1 is MDHEN, CDR2 SYDVKM, per germline. CDR3 length: 17 residues. CDR3 residues: CASSFSGTGYSNQPQHF. The CDR3 bases are TGTGCCAGCAGTTTCTCGGGGACAGGCTATAGCAATCAGCCCCAGCATTTT.

This chain links TRBV7-2 with TRBJ2-7; 10 bases fit TRBD1. CDR3 length: 15 residues. After removal of 4 bases from V and 1 base from J, the junction contained 4 bases not matched to a gene. Germline values: CDR1 SGHTA, CDR2 FQGNSA. The CDR3 DNA reads as TGTGCCAGCAGCTCCCGACAGGGGGCATCCTACGAGCAGTACTTC. Translation: CASSSRQGASYEQYF.

This chain uses TRBV7-9 with TRBJ2-1; the D is unclear. There are 12 residues in the CDR3. V shed 5 bases and J shed 10 bases, with 12 bases lying between them. The germline CDR1 and CDR2 sequences are SEHNR and FQNEAQ (reference sequence). The CDR3 bases are TGTGCCAGCAGCACCTACCGTACGGAGCAGTTCTTC. It encodes CASSTYRTEQFF.

V and J are TRBV18 and TRBJ2-7; TRBD1 might be the D (6 bases). Trimming removed 4 bases at V and 2 bases at J, with 12 bases between. Germline V gene data show CDR1 as KGHSH and CDR2 as LQKENI. The CDR3 has 14 residues. Written as DNA, the CDR3 is TGTGCCAGCTCACTCGACAGGTCTACCTACGAGCAGTACTTC. Protein: CASSLDRSTYEQYF.

The genes are TRBV28 and TRBJ2-7; 8 nucleotides agree with TRBD2. The V gene end was trimmed by 5 bases and the J gene end by 4 bases; junction bases not matched to a gene: 7. Germline V gives CDR1 MDHEN, CDR2 SYDVKM. The CDR3 length is 14 residues. The CDR3 bases are TGTGCCAGCAGTCTTTCCGGGGGGGGATACGAGCAGTACTTC. Its protein product is CASSLSGGGYEQYF.

The chain has TRBV5-4 and TRBJ1-2; perhaps TRBD1 as D (5 bases). Per germline, CDR1 SGHNT and CDR2 YYREEE (reference sequence). This CDR3 is 13 amino acids long. V was pared by 4 bases and J by 7 bases, with 14 bases between. CDR3 sequence (DNA): TGTGCCAGCAGCCGAACAGGCGATATTGGCTACACCTTC. As protein: CASSRTGDIGYTF.

The chain has TRBV10-1 and TRBJ2-5; 10 bases match TRBD2. With V trimmed by 4 bases and J by 4 bases, 6 bases remained unmatched. The CDR3 has 15 residues. Germline V gene sequence: CDR1 WNHNN, CDR2 SYGVQD (reference sequence). The CDR3 bases are TGCGCCAGCAGTGCTTCTAGCGGGAGTGGAGAGACCCAGTACTTC. Protein product: CASSASSGSGETQYF.

The chain joins TRBV20-1 to TRBJ2-5, with TRBD2 matching 7 bases. The CDR3 spans 10 residues. CDR1 DFQATT and CDR2 SNEGSKA come from the germline V gene (reference sequence). This chain's CDR3 is CTGGSGTQYF. The DNA of the CDR3 is TGCACCGGGGGGTCGGGGACCCAGTACTTC.

This clone occurred once. The chain recombines TRBV6-5 with TRBJ1-1; tentatively, D is TRBD1 (5 bases). The V end lost 0 bases, the J end lost 1 base, and 12 bases lay between the germline ends. CDR3 length: 16 amino acids. Germline values: CDR1 MNHEY, CDR2 SVGAGI. CDR3 in DNA: TGTGCCAGCAGTTACTCGATTGGGGGGGAGAACACTGAAGCTTTCTTT. Protein sequence: CASSYSIGGENTEAFF.

The chain couples TRBV18 to TRBJ1-2; 9 bases line up with TRBD1. V lost 3 bases and J lost 2; bases outside the gene matches: 1. The CDR3 totals 14 residues. Germline V CDR1 and CDR2: KGHSH, LQKENI. This chain's CDR3 is CASSPGTGNYGYTF. DNA for the CDR3: TGTGCCAGCTCACCCGGGACAGGGAACTATGGCTACACCTTC.